The rows below give T cell receptor beta chains drawn from one sample of a study of blood T cell repertoires in COVID-19. Method: immunoSEQ multiplex PCR; TCRdb's copy keeps in-frame clones and lacks some. The sample includes about 160,000 clones, approximately 80% seen only once; the top ten take roughly 6.4%. Sequenced sample: peripheral blood. The source is a woman in her thirties or forties with COVID-19, enrolled during active disease. The CDR3 runs from the conserved cysteine through the conserved F or W. D genes are given only for firm matches. Rows may omit the clone size; those that give it use once, few, many or a size class.

len,j_gene,v_gene,abundance,d_gene,CDR3aa,CDR3nt
13,TRBJ2-3,TRBV9,NA,NA,CASSSPTDDTQYF,TGTGCCAGCAGCTCACCGACAGACGATACGCAGTATTTT
15,TRBJ1-1,TRBV1,NA,NA,CTSTERWTGNTEAFF,TGCACCAGCACCGAAAGGTGGACAGGGAACACTGAAGCTTTCTTT
15,TRBJ1-5,TRBV30,NA,NA,CAWSAGSYSNQPQHF,TGTGCCTGGAGTGCCGGGTCTTATAGCAATCAGCCCCAGCATTTT
19,TRBJ2-4,TRBV5-1,few,TRBD2,CASSPNPGLAGGAKNIQYF,TGCGCCAGCAGCCCAAACCCGGGACTAGCGGGAGGGGCCAAAAACATTCAGTACTTC
14,TRBJ2-1,TRBV28,NA,TRBD2,CASSLAGGDNEQFF,TGTGCCAGCAGTTTAGCGGGAGGGGACAATGAGCAGTTCTTC
13,TRBJ1-1,TRBV28,NA,NA,CASSLGRAVTAFF,TGTGCCAGCAGTTTGGGCAGGGCAGTTACGGCTTTCTTT
13,TRBJ1-4,TRBV28,NA,NA,CATRLAGREKLFF,TGTGCCACCCGGTTGGCAGGGCGTGAAAAACTGTTTTTT
19,TRBJ2-2,TRBV6-9,once,TRBD2,CASSYRLQRGPTNTGELFF,TGTGCCAGCAGTTATAGGCTCCAGCGGGGGCCAACGAACACCGGGGAGCTGTTTTTT
15,TRBJ2-5,TRBV28,NA,TRBD1,CASSQTGTGGKTQYF,TGTGCCAGTAGCCAAACCGGGACAGGGGGGAAGACCCAGTACTTC
12,TRBJ1-4,TRBV6-5,once,TRBD1,CASSDRGEKLFF,TGTGCCAGCAGCGACAGGGGTGAAAAACTGTTTTTT
13,TRBJ1-1,TRBV28,NA,TRBD1,CASRQEDRPEAFF,TGTGCCAGCAGACAAGAGGACAGGCCTGAAGCTTTCTTT
15,TRBJ2-5,TRBV10-3,NA,TRBD2,CAISARAGRQETQYF,TGTGCCATCAGTGCCCGAGCGGGGAGACAAGAGACCCAGTACTTC
15,TRBJ1-1,TRBV28,once,NA,CASRPPDSKNTEAFF,TGTGCCAGCAGACCACCGGACTCGAAGAACACTGAAGCTTTCTTT
17,TRBJ2-5,TRBV2,NA,TRBD2,CASSKKGGLAGQETQYF,TGTGCCAGCAGCAAAAAGGGGGGACTAGCGGGGCAAGAGACCCAGTACTTC
15,TRBJ2-7,TRBV5-4,few,NA,CASSLDDREDYEQYF,TGTGCCAGCAGCTTAGACGACAGGGAGGACTACGAGCAGTACTTC
16,TRBJ2-3,TRBV27,NA,TRBD2,CASSPSSGERTDTQYF,TGTGCCAGCAGTCCGTCTAGCGGGGAACGCACAGATACGCAGTATTTT
15,TRBJ1-2,TRBV3-1/TRBV3-2,few,TRBD1,CASSRTGTGQDGYTF,TGTGCCAGCAGCCGGACCGGGACAGGGCAGGATGGCTACACCTTC
14,TRBJ1-5,TRBV28,NA,TRBD1,CASSLGQGFQPQHF,TGTGCCAGCAGTTTGGGACAGGGTTTTCAGCCCCAGCATTTT
13,TRBJ1-5,TRBV30,NA,TRBD1,CAWSEGAGQPQHF,TGTGCCTGGAGCGAGGGGGCTGGTCAGCCCCAGCATTTT
14,TRBJ1-3,TRBV30,NA,NA,CAWSVGGPGNTIYF,TGTGCCTGGAGTGTGGGGGGGCCTGGAAACACCATATATTTT
14,TRBJ1-2,TRBV5-4,NA,TRBD1,CASSRGQANYGYTF,TGTGCCAGCAGCCGTGGACAGGCTAACTATGGCTACACCTTC
14,TRBJ2-5,TRBV14,NA,TRBD2,CASSHGTGGPPQYF,TGTGCCAGCAGCCATGGAACGGGGGGGCCGCCCCAGTACTTC
17,TRBJ1-5,TRBV15,NA,NA,CATSRVPGPGSNQPQHF,TGTGCCACCAGCAGAGTACCCGGACCAGGGTCCAATCAGCCCCAGCATTTT
13,TRBJ1-2,TRBV12-3/TRBV12-4,once,TRBD1,CASRPTGGRGYTF,TGTGCCAGCAGACCGACAGGGGGTCGTGGCTACACCTTC
13,TRBJ2-5,TRBV7-2,NA,NA,CASSPFIEETQYF,TGTGCCAGCAGCCCCTTTATCGAGGAGACCCAGTACTTC
13,TRBJ2-2,TRBV6-5,few,NA,CASSYAGKGELFF,TGTGCCAGCAGTTACGCCGGTAAAGGGGAGCTGTTTTTT
13,TRBJ2-1,TRBV15,NA,NA,CATSRQLYNEQFF,TGTGCCACCAGCCGTCAACTTTACAATGAGCAGTTCTTC
16,TRBJ2-5,TRBV7-9,once,TRBD2,CASSRGSGGPQETQYF,TGTGCCAGCAGCCGAGGGAGCGGGGGGCCTCAAGAGACCCAGTACTTC
15,TRBJ2-5,TRBV11-2,NA,NA,CASSLGLLKGETQYF,TGTGCCAGCAGCTTAGGGCTTCTCAAGGGGGAGACCCAGTACTTC
14,TRBJ2-7,TRBV5-5,NA,TRBD2,CASAWGGEGYEQYF,TGTGCCAGCGCCTGGGGAGGGGAAGGCTACGAGCAGTACTTC
11,TRBJ2-5,TRBV3-1/TRBV3-2,many,NA,CASAYQETQYF,TGTGCCAGCGCGTACCAAGAGACCCAGTACTTC
16,TRBJ1-1,TRBV7-6,once,TRBD1,CASSFGTDMMNTEAFF,TGTGCCAGCAGCTTCGGGACAGACATGATGAACACTGAAGCTTTCTTT
15,TRBJ2-5,TRBV28,NA,TRBD1,CASSSSRTGRETQYF,TGTGCCAGCAGTTCCTCTAGGACAGGGCGGGAGACCCAGTACTTC
13,TRBJ1-1,TRBV7-3,NA,TRBD1,CASSSTGTAKAFF,TGTGCCAGCAGTTCTACCGGGACAGCTAAAGCTTTCTTT
14,TRBJ1-2,TRBV5-1,few,NA,CASSLEGRVNGYTF,TGCGCCAGCAGCTTGGAGGGCAGGGTGAATGGCTACACCTTC
14,TRBJ1-1,TRBV9,NA,NA,CASSVGQSNTEAFF,TGTGCCAGCAGCGTAGGACAGTCGAACACTGAAGCTTTCTTT
15,TRBJ2-7,TRBV7-6,few,NA,CASSPKGMSSYEQYF,TGTGCCAGCAGCCCAAAGGGGATGAGCTCCTACGAGCAGTACTTC
18,TRBJ2-3,TRBV27,NA,NA,CASSSYAPAGAGTDTQYF,TGTGCCAGCAGTTCATATGCCCCGGCGGGGGCGGGCACAGATACGCAGTATTTT
12,TRBJ1-4,TRBV3-1/TRBV3-2,NA,NA,CASRGAGEKLFF,TGTGCCAGCAGGGGGGCTGGGGAAAAACTGTTTTTT
14,TRBJ2-1,TRBV9,NA,TRBD2,CASSASGSANEQFF,TGTGCCAGCAGCGCTAGCGGGAGTGCGAATGAGCAGTTCTTC
15,TRBJ2-7,TRBV6-5,NA,NA,CASSYTGLGKSEQYF,TGTGCCAGCAGTTACACTGGACTGGGGAAATCCGAGCAGTACTTC
13,TRBJ1-5,TRBV10-1,NA,NA,CASSDRGNQPQHF,TGCGCCAGCAGTGACCGGGGGAATCAGCCCCAGCATTTT
15,TRBJ2-5,TRBV11-2,NA,TRBD2,CASSPTGLGSETQYF,TGTGCCAGCAGCCCAACGGGACTAGGCTCGGAGACCCAGTACTTC
15,TRBJ1-2,TRBV6-6,NA,TRBD1,CASSSTGEANYGYTF,TGTGCCAGCAGTTCAACAGGGGAAGCTAACTATGGCTACACCTTC
14,TRBJ1-2,TRBV28,NA,TRBD1,CASSSGQGGYGYTF,TGTGCCAGCAGTTCCGGACAGGGAGGCTATGGCTACACCTTC
14,TRBJ2-1,TRBV2,few,TRBD1,CASSYRGPYNEQFF,TGTGCCAGCAGTTACAGGGGCCCCTACAATGAGCAGTTCTTC
15,TRBJ1-5,TRBV30,few,NA,CAWSYPGSRAQPQHF,TGTGCCTGGAGCTACCCGGGGAGCCGAGCCCAGCCCCAGCATTTT
14,TRBJ2-1,TRBV15,NA,NA,CATSMGLVSSEQFF,TGTGCCACCAGCATGGGACTCGTTTCTAGTGAGCAGTTCTTC
15,TRBJ2-5,TRBV18,once,NA,CASSRLTGKEETQYF,TGTGCCAGCTCACGGCTAACAGGGAAAGAAGAGACCCAGTACTTC
14,TRBJ2-3,TRBV5-4,NA,NA,CASSRQTLTDTQYF,TGTGCCAGCAGCCGACAGACTCTGACAGATACGCAGTATTTT
15,TRBJ2-1,TRBV6-1,few,TRBD2,CASSELQRGGNEQFF,TGTGCCAGCAGTGAACTTCAGCGGGGGGGCAATGAGCAGTTCTTC
14,TRBJ1-5,TRBV19,NA,NA,CASSIDRYNQPQHF,TGTGCCAGTAGTATAGACAGGTACAATCAGCCCCAGCATTTT
16,TRBJ2-3,TRBV5-4,NA,TRBD1,CASSRKTGGQGDTQYF,TGTGCCAGCAGCAGGAAAACAGGGGGCCAAGGAGATACGCAGTATTTT
15,TRBJ2-2,TRBV9,NA,TRBD2,CASSPSAGGTGELFF,TGTGCCAGCAGCCCCTCGGCGGGGGGCACCGGGGAGCTGTTTTTT
15,TRBJ2-1,TRBV27,NA,TRBD2,CASSGDYGEYNEQFF,TGTGCCAGCAGCGGGGACTATGGGGAATACAATGAGCAGTTCTTC
15,TRBJ1-1,TRBV18,NA,NA,CASSPGGGRNTEAFF,TGTGCCAGCTCTCCCGGGGGGGGGAGGAACACTGAAGCTTTCTTT
15,TRBJ1-1,TRBV5-4,few,NA,CASSLSGPVYTEAFF,TGTGCCAGCAGCTTAAGCGGGCCGGTATACACTGAAGCTTTCTTT
13,TRBJ2-7,TRBV15,NA,NA,CATSTSGSHEQYF,TGTGCCACCAGCACCTCAGGGTCCCACGAGCAGTACTTC
20,TRBJ2-7,TRBV28,once,TRBD2,CASKGLGVLSFPSGSYEQYF,TGTGCCAGCAAGGGGCTAGGGGTCCTATCTTTCCCTAGCGGGAGTTACGAGCAGTACTTC